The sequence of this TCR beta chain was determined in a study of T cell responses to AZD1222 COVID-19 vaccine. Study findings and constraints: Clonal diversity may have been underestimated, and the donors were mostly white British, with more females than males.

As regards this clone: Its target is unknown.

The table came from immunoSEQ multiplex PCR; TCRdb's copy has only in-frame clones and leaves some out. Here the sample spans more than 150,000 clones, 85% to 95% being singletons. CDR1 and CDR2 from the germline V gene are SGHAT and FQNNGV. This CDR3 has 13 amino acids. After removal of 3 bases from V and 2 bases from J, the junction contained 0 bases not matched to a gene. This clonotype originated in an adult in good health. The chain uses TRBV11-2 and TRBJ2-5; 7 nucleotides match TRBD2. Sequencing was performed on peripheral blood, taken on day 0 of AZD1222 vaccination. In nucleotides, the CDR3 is TGTGCCAGCAGCTTGGGACTACAAGAGACCCAGTACTTC. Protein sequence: CASSLGLQETQYF. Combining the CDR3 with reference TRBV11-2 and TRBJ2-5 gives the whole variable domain EAGVAQSPRYKIIEKRQSVAFWCNPISGHATLYWYQQILGQGPKLLIQFQNNGVVDDSQLPKDRFSAERLKGVDSTLKIQPAKLEDSAVYLCASSLGLQETQYFGPGTRLLVL.